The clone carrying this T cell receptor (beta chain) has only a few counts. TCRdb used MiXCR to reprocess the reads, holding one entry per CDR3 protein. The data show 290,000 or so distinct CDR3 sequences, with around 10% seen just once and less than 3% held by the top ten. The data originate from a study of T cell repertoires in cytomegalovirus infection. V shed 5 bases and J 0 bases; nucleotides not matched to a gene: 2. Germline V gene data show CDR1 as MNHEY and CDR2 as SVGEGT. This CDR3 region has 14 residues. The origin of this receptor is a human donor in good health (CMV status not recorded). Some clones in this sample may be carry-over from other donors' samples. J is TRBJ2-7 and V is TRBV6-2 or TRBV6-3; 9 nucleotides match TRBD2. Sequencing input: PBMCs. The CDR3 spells CASSKRGDSYEQYV. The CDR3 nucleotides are TGTGCCAGCAGTAAGCGGGGGGACTCCTACGAGCAGTACGTC.